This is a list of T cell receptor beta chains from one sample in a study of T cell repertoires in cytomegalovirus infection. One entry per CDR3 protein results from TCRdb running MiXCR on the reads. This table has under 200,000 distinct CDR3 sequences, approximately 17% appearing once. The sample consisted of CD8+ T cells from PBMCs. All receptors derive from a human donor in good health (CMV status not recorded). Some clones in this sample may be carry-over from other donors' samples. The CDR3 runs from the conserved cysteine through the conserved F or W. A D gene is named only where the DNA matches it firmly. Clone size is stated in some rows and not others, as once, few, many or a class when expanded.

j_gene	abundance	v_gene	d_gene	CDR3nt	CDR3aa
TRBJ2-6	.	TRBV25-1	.	TGTGCCAGCAGTGAAGCTGGATCAAGGGGCGCCTCTGGGGCCAACGTCCTGACTTTC	CASSEAGSRGASGANVLTF
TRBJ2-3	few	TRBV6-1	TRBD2	TGTGCCAGCAGTCAGACTAGCGGGAGAGGCGTGGGTACAGATACGCAGTATTTT	CASSQTSGRGVGTDTQYF
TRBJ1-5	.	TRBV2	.	TGTGCCAGCAGTGAGAGTTTAGGTCAGCCCCAGCATTTT	CASSESLGQPQHF
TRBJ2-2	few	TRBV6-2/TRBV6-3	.	TGTGCCAGCAGGCAGGGGAGGTGGTCCGGGGAGCTGTTTTTT	CASRQGRWSGELFF
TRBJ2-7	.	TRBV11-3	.	TGTGCCAGCAGTCATTCCTACGGCGACGAGCAGTACTTC	CASSHSYGDEQYF
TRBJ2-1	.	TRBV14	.	TGTGCCAGCAGCCAATACCGGGACAATGAGCAGTTCTTC	CASSQYRDNEQFF
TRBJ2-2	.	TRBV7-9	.	TGTGCCAGCAGCTTACGGGAATCGGCCGGGGAGCTGTTTTTT	CASSLRESAGELFF
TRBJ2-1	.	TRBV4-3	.	TGCGCCAGCAGCCAAGCATCCACCGGGACCCGGAGGGCGCGTGAGCAGTTCTTC	CASSQASTGTRRAREQFF
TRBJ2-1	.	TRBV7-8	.	TGTGCCAGCAGCTTAGTACGGACTACCAATGAGCAGTTCTTC	CASSLVRTTNEQFF
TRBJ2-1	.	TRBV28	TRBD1	TGTGCCAGCAGTCCGTACAGGGGGCGGACAATGGTGCAGTTCTTC	CASSPYRGRTMVQFF
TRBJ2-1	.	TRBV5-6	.	TGTGCCAGCAGCCCCTGGAGGTTCGAGAATGAGCAGTTCTTC	CASSPWRFENEQFF
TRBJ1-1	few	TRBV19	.	TGTGCCAGTAGTCCTACAGGGTTGGCTGAAGCTTTCTTT	CASSPTGLAEAFF
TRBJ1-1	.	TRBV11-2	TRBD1	TGTGCCAGCAGCTTACTTCTGTTTCAGGGGGGCATTTTCTCTGAAGCTTTCTTT	CASSLLLFQGGIFSEAFF
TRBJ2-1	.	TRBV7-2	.	TGTGCCAGCAGCACACGACAACTTTACAATGAGCAGTTCTTC	CASSTRQLYNEQFF
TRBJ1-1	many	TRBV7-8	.	TGTGCCAGCAGCTTAGTCGGAGTGAACACTGAAGCTTTCTTT	CASSLVGVNTEAFF
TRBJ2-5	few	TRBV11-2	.	TGTGCCAGCAGCTTGAGGAGGGCGTTGGAGACCCAGTACTTC	CASSLRRALETQYF
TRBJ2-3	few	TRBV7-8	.	TGTGCCAGCAGCTTAGCGAGACTACCGCACGTGGGGAGGGATACGCAGTATTTT	CASSLARLPHVGRDTQYF
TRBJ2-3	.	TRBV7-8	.	TGTGCCAGCAGCTCCCATTCCTCAGCAGATACGCAGTATTTT	CASSSHSSADTQYF
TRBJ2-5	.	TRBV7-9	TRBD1	TGTGCCAGCAGCTTAGATTTGGGACAGGGTGACCCCCAAGAGACCCAGTACTTC	CASSLDLGQGDPQETQYF
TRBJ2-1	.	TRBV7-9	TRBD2	TGTGCCAGCAGCCCGGGACTAGCGGAATACAATGAGCAGTTCTTC	CASSPGLAEYNEQFF
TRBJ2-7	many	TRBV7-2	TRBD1	TGTGCCAGCAGCTTAGGGACCGGACAGGCCTACGAGCAGTACTTC	CASSLGTGQAYEQYF
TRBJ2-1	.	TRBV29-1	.	TGCAGCGTTGAGGCAGGGGTAGGGTTCAATGAGCAGTTCTTC	CSVEAGVGFNEQFF
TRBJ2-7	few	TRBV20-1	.	TGCAGTGCTAGAGACAGGGAGGGGGAGAGGGTGTACGAGCAGTACTTC	CSARDREGERVYEQYF
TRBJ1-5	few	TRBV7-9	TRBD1	TGTGCCAGCAGCCCCAACTCGACAGGGGTCAATCAGCCCCAGCATTTT	CASSPNSTGVNQPQHF
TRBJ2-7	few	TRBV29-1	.	TGCAGCGTACGACAGTCCTACGAGCAGTACTTC	CSVRQSYEQYF
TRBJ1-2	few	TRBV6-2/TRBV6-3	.	TGTGCCAGCAGTTACGGCGACAGCTATGGCTACACCTTC	CASSYGDSYGYTF
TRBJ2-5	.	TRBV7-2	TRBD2	TGTGCCAGCAGCTTAGTGCTAGCGGGGGAAGGAGAGACCCAGTACTTC	CASSLVLAGEGETQYF
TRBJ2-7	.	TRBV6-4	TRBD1	TGTGCCAGCAGGCTCGGACAGGGGGGTTATTACGAGCAGTACTTC	CASRLGQGGYYEQYF
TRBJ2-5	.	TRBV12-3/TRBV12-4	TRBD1	TGTGCCAGCAGTTCCAGGACAGGGCAAGAGACCCAGTACTTC	CASSSRTGQETQYF
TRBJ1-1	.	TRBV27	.	TGTGCCAGCAGTTTATCGGACGGGAACACTGAAGCTTTCTTT	CASSLSDGNTEAFF
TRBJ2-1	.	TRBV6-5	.	TGTGCCAGCAGTTACATAGGGGGCAATGAGCAGTTCTTC	CASSYIGGNEQFF
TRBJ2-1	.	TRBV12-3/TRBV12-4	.	TGTGCCAGCAGCCACGGGACCCAACCCTACAATGAGCAGTTCTTC	CASSHGTQPYNEQFF
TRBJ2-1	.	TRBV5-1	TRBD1	TGCGCCAGCAGGTTGACAGGGGGCAATGAGCAGTTCTTC	CASRLTGGNEQFF
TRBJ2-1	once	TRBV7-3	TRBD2	TGTGCCAGCAGCCCGAGCGGGAGATTTTACAATGAGCAGTTCTTC	CASSPSGRFYNEQFF